This paragraph reports one T cell receptor beta chain. The junction had 9 bases not matched to a gene; V was cut back by 7 bases and J by 4 bases. Germline values: CDR1 MNHEY, CDR2 SVGAGI. This CDR3 comprises 15 residues. This entry belongs to a study of blood T cell repertoires in COVID-19. Overall study: PBMCs, B-cell-depleted T cells, or T cells were the source of the cDNA or gDNA that made up the material.

Sequencing used immunoSEQ multiplex PCR; TCRdb keeps in-frame clones, though not all of them. This table holds about 250,000 clones, around four fifths found once. This chain joins TRBV6-5 and TRBJ1-5; 8 positions agree with TRBD1. The receptor was derived from an elderly man with acute or convalescent COVID-19. The material sequenced was peripheral blood. CDR3 sequence: CASIFGTGINQPQHF. Here the CDR3 DNA reads TGTGCCAGCATTTTTGGGACAGGAATTAATCAGCCCCAGCATTTT.